These T cell receptor beta chains were read from a single sample in a study of cytotoxic CD8 clonotypes in ibrutinib-treated CLL. Method: immunoSEQ multiplex PCR; TCRdb's copy keeps in-frame clones and lacks some. This sample yields 50,000 to 70,000 clones, of which roughly 49% are seen a single time; under 30% belongs to the top ten. The sample was PBMCs, taken at disease progression, from a patient treated with ibrutinib. All receptors come from a human donor with chronic lymphocytic leukemia. The CDR3 runs from the conserved cysteine through the conserved F or W. The order of the fields is V gene, clone size, J gene, D gene, CDR3 protein, CDR3 DNA. The D gene is left open where the match is weak. Clone size, where shown, is once, few, many, or a class for clones that have expanded.

TRBV7-2	.	TRBJ1-2	TRBD1	CASRPQGEAGGYTF	TGTGCCAGCAGGCCACAGGGGGAAGCCGGCGGCTACACCTTC
TRBV5-1	.	TRBJ2-3	.	CASSPAGRSTDTQYF	TGCGCCAGCAGCCCAGCAGGTCGAAGCACTGATACGCAGTATTTT
TRBV23-1	.	TRBJ1-1	TRBD1	CASSQSTGAGAEAFF	TGCGCCAGCAGTCAATCAACAGGGGCCGGCGCTGAAGCTTTCTTT
TRBV6-6	.	TRBJ2-1	.	CASRGLSSYNEQFF	TGTGCCAGCAGGGGCCTTAGCTCCTACAATGAGCAGTTCTTC
TRBV7-8	many	TRBJ2-7	TRBD1	CASSLRNRGVSYEQYF	TGTGCCAGCAGCCTAAGAAACAGGGGAGTCTCCTACGAGCAGTACTTC
TRBV19	.	TRBJ1-5	.	CASSIRLGGNQPQHF	TGTGCCAGTAGTATACGACTGGGGGGGAATCAGCCCCAGCATTTT
TRBV14	.	TRBJ1-1	.	CASSRKGLNTEAFF	TGTGCCAGCAGCCGTAAGGGATTGAACACTGAAGCTTTCTTT
TRBV6-5	few	TRBJ2-7	TRBD1	CASSKNRGLYEQYF	TGTGCCAGCAGTAAAAACAGGGGGCTCTACGAGCAGTACTTC
TRBV15	few	TRBJ1-2	.	CATSRGGGYGYTF	TGTGCCACCAGCAGAGGGGGAGGGTATGGCTACACCTTC
TRBV11-3	.	TRBJ2-3	.	CASSSGLRTQYF	TGTGCCAGCAGCTCGGGACTCAGAACGCAGTATTTT
TRBV7-9	few	TRBJ1-1	TRBD1	CASSQQGAVNTEAFF	TGTGCCAGCAGCCAACAGGGGGCAGTCAACACTGAAGCTTTCTTT
TRBV19	.	TRBJ2-7	.	CASSFGQTYEQYF	TGTGCCAGTAGTTTCGGACAGACCTACGAGCAGTACTTC
TRBV6-5	.	TRBJ2-1	TRBD1	CASSYGTGNPYNEQFF	TGTGCCAGCAGTTACGGGACAGGGAATCCCTACAATGAGCAGTTCTTC
TRBV7-9	.	TRBJ1-2	.	CASSFETNYGYTF	TGTGCCAGCAGCTTCGAGACAAACTATGGCTACACCTTC
TRBV27	few	TRBJ1-4	.	CASSSRGNEKLFF	TGTGCCAGCAGTTCCCGGGGTAATGAAAAACTGTTTTTT
TRBV19	.	TRBJ2-2	.	CASSRSGEVYTGELFF	TGTGCCAGTAGCCGATCAGGGGAGGTTTACACCGGGGAGCTGTTTTTT
TRBV11-3	.	TRBJ1-1	.	CASREVTEAFF	TGTGCCAGCAGGGAGGTCACTGAAGCTTTCTTT